Given below is one T cell receptor beta chain in context. As yet, its antigen is unknown. Sequencing was performed with immunoSEQ multiplex PCR; in TCRdb, only in-frame clones are kept and a portion is missing. The data show 55,000 to 70,000 clones, about 93% seen once. The record originates from a study of OX40 agonist ivuxolimab in advanced cancers. Study-wide findings and caveats: Partial responders receiving 0.1-3.0 mg/kg showed among the lowest clonal expansion. Expanded clones were, on average, more numerous in CD8+ T cells than in CD4+.

Germline loops: CDR1 MNHEY, CDR2 SMNVEV (reference sequence). Germline trimming cut 2 bases from V and 0 bases from J; bases unmatched to any gene: 9. The CDR3 has 19 amino acids. The rearrangement links TRBV27 to TRBJ2-3, with 12 nucleotides matching TRBD2. This clonotype was obtained from an adult with an advanced solid tumor such as melanoma, head and neck, liver or kidney cancer. The sequencing here drew on CD4+ or CD8+ T cells sorted from blood, taken in a trial of the OX40 agonist ivuxolimab. The CDR3 protein is CASSLKLAGGAASTDTQYF. The DNA for the CDR3 is TGTGCCAGCAGTTTAAAGCTAGCGGGGGGGGCCGCTAGCACAGATACGCAGTATTTT.